This is a list of T cell receptor beta chains from one sample in a study of T cells after yellow fever vaccination. From the 5' RACE reads, TCRdb called clonotypes with MiXCR, one entry per CDR3 protein. In the table there are more than 300,000 distinct CDR3 sequences, around 11% of which are singletons. The sequences come from CD4+ T cells sorted from PBMCs, collected 45 days after the yellow fever booster vaccination. The source is a man between 18 and 35 years old who received the YFV17D yellow fever vaccine. The CDR3 runs from the conserved cysteine through the conserved F or W. D genes are given only for firm matches. Size tells how often a clone was seen (once, few, many) or the class of an expanded clone, and some rows leave it out.

>TRBV4-1|few|-|TRBJ1-4
CASSQGLGSINEKLFF
TGCGCCAGCAGCCAAGGCTTAGGCAGTATTAATGAAAAACTGTTTTTT
>TRBV19|few|-|TRBJ2-5
CASSRATLVQETQYF
TGTGCCAGTAGTAGGGCCACGCTCGTCCAAGAGACCCAGTACTTC
>TRBV24-1|-|-|TRBJ2-2
CATSGLPNTGELFF
TGTGCCACCAGTGGACTGCCGAACACCGGGGAGCTGTTTTTT
>TRBV7-2|-|TRBD2|TRBJ2-1
CASRDSGGPGNEQFF
TGTGCCAGCAGGGATAGCGGGGGGCCAGGCAATGAGCAGTTCTTC
>TRBV4-3|few|TRBD2|TRBJ2-2
CASSQEPSGATNTGELFF
TGCGCCAGCAGCCAAGAACCCAGCGGGGCGACGAACACCGGGGAGCTGTTTTTT
>TRBV4-3|-|TRBD1|TRBJ1-1
CASSRRGRVNTEAFF
TGCGCCAGCAGCCGAAGGGGGCGGGTGAACACTGAAGCTTTCTTT
>TRBV27|-|-|TRBJ1-4
CASRGRGRAEKLFF
TGTGCCAGCAGAGGACGTGGCAGAGCGGAAAAACTGTTTTTT
>TRBV18|many|TRBD2|TRBJ2-4
CASSAAGGFNIQYF
TGTGCCAGCTCAGCAGCGGGGGGATTTAACATTCAGTACTTC
>TRBV20-1|-|TRBD1|TRBJ2-1
CSARDRGQYNEQFF
TGCAGTGCTAGAGATAGGGGGCAGTACAATGAGCAGTTCTTC
>TRBV14|-|TRBD2|TRBJ2-3
CASSRRLAPSDTQYF
TGTGCCAGCAGCCGTCGACTAGCTCCCTCAGATACGCAGTATTTT
>TRBV6-6|few|-|TRBJ2-3
CASSPDSTDTQYF
TGTGCCAGCAGCCCTGACAGCACAGATACGCAGTATTTT
>TRBV5-4|many|TRBD1|TRBJ1-2
CASSLSGGSGYTF
TGTGCCAGCAGCTTGTCAGGGGGTTCCGGCTACACCTTC
>TRBV5-1|few|-|TRBJ2-1
CASWTGASSSYNEQFF
TGCGCCAGCTGGACGGGGGCCTCAAGCTCCTACAATGAGCAGTTCTTC
>TRBV5-6|few|-|TRBJ2-6
CASSLGVTSGANVLTF
TGTGCCAGCAGCTTGGGTGTGACCTCTGGGGCCAACGTCCTGACTTTC
>TRBV5-1|-|TRBD1|TRBJ1-5
CASSLEGTENQPQHF
TGCGCCAGCAGCTTGGAAGGGACAGAGAATCAGCCCCAGCATTTT
>TRBV20-1|-|-|TRBJ2-5
CSARGTDQETQYF
TGCAGTGCTAGAGGGACAGATCAAGAGACCCAGTACTTC
>TRBV18|-|-|TRBJ1-6
CASSPGGYNSPLHF
TGTGCCAGCTCACCCGGGGGGTATAATTCACCCCTCCACTTT
>TRBV20-1|few|-|TRBJ1-3
CSAPDTSGNTIYF
TGCAGTGCACCCGACACCTCTGGAAACACCATATATTTT
>TRBV7-2|-|-|TRBJ1-5
CASSPPGYQPQHF
TGTGCCAGCAGCCCGCCAGGTTATCAGCCCCAGCATTTT
>TRBV7-2|-|-|TRBJ1-6
CASSPQGPNDSPLHF
TGTGCCAGCAGCCCGCAGGGGCCCAACGATTCACCCCTCCACTTT
>TRBV4-2|-|-|TRBJ1-4
CASSQGFSGENLFF
TGTGCCAGCAGCCAGGGGTTCTCAGGGGAAAATCTGTTTTTT
>TRBV10-3|-|-|TRBJ2-3
CATSTRLEGRDTQYF
TGTGCCACCTCTACCAGACTGGAGGGCAGAGATACGCAGTATTTT
>TRBV6-2/TRBV6-3|-|TRBD2|TRBJ2-1
CASSGLAGGLEQFF
TGTGCCAGCAGCGGACTAGCGGGGGGGCTGGAGCAGTTCTTC
>TRBV19|-|TRBD1|TRBJ2-7
CASSTDRVGYEQYF
TGTGCCAGTAGTACCGACAGGGTAGGCTACGAGCAGTACTTC
>TRBV27|few|TRBD1|TRBJ2-1
CASSLLGQGSNEQFF
TGTGCCAGCAGTTTATTGGGACAGGGAAGCAATGAGCAGTTCTTC
>TRBV5-1|many|-|TRBJ2-7
CASSFNAADYEQYF
TGCGCCAGCAGCTTTAATGCGGCCGACTACGAGCAGTACTTC
>TRBV11-2|-|-|TRBJ1-2
CASSLDSGYGYTF
TGTGCCAGCAGCTTAGATTCAGGGTACGGCTACACCTTC
>TRBV18|few|-|TRBJ1-3
CASSPPGRSRGNTIYF
TGTGCCAGCTCACCACCCGGACGGAGCCGGGGAAACACCATATATTTT
>TRBV12-3/TRBV12-4|-|-|TRBJ2-5
CASTPNQETQYF
TGTGCCAGCACCCCTAACCAAGAGACCCAGTACTTC
>TRBV30|-|-|TRBJ1-2
CAWSVSLPSGYTF
TGTGCCTGGAGTGTGTCGCTCCCTAGTGGCTACACCTTC
>TRBV5-6|few|TRBD2|TRBJ2-2
CASSLLGLAGPGELFF
TGTGCCAGCAGCTTGCTGGGACTAGCGGGGCCCGGGGAGCTGTTTTTT
>TRBV7-2|-|-|TRBJ2-5
CASSSTRGGETQYF
TGTGCCAGCAGCTCCACCAGGGGTGGCGAGACCCAGTACTTC
>TRBV29-1|-|TRBD1|TRBJ2-2
CSVNRDSNTGELFF
TGCAGCGTGAACCGGGACAGTAACACCGGGGAGCTGTTTTTT
>TRBV5-5|-|-|TRBJ1-5
CASSLAGDHQPQHF
TGTGCCAGCAGCTTGGCAGGGGATCATCAGCCCCAGCATTTT
>TRBV5-1|few|-|TRBJ2-2
CASSAYRGVTGELFF
TGCGCCAGCAGCGCCTACCGCGGAGTCACCGGGGAGCTGTTTTTT
>TRBV5-1|few|-|TRBJ2-1
CASSLEGATENEQFF
TGCGCCAGCAGCTTGGAAGGGGCTACTGAGAATGAGCAGTTCTTC
>TRBV6-5|-|-|TRBJ1-6
CASSYTPGYSYNSPLHF
TGTGCCAGCAGTTACACCCCTGGATACTCCTATAATTCACCCCTCCACTTT